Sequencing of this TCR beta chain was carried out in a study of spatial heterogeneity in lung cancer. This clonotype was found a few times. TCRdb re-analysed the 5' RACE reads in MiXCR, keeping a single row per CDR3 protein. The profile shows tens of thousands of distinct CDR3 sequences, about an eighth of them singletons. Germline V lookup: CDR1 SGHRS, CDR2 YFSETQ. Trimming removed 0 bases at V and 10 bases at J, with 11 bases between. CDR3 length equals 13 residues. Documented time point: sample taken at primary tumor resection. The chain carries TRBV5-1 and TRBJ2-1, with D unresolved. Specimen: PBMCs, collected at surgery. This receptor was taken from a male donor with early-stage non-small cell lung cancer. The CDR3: CASSLAIDGEQFF. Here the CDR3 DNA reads TGCGCCAGCAGCTTGGCGATCGACGGCGAGCAGTTCTTC.